One and the same sample provided the 17 T cell receptor beta chains below, sequenced in a study of identical twins. TCRdb independently ran MiXCR on the 5' RACE reads; one entry per CDR3 protein. The sample shows 650,000 to 800,000 distinct CDR3 sequences, 8.5% to 9.5% of them seen only once. This sample also appeared in a second study, on yellow fever vaccine responses in identical twins.

Sequenced input: PBMCs. All receptors come from a young woman in good health.

This clonotype was counted ten times or more. This chain links TRBV7-2 with TRBJ1-1; D ambiguous. Germline CDR1 and CDR2: SGHTA and FQGNSA. The CDR3 runs 12 residues. Deletions cut 6 bases from V and 5 bases from J, with 10 bases between. CDR3 in amino acids: CASRPVATEAFF. The CDR3 nucleotides read TGTGCCAGCAGGCCGGTAGCGACTGAAGCTTTCTTT.

This rearrangement joins TRBV27 to TRBJ2-1, with 10 bases aligning to TRBD2. The V gene's germline CDR1 is MNHEY and CDR2 SMNVEV (reference sequence). Unmatched junction bases numbered 15, after V lost 2 bases and J lost 8 bases. The CDR3 has 18 residues. CDR3 sequence reads: CASSLTVWASGSKDEQFF. The CDR3 coding sequence is TGTGCCAGCAGTTTAACGGTTTGGGCTAGCGGGAGCAAAGATGAGCAGTTCTTC.

This clonotype occurred a few times. The rearrangement links TRBV2 to TRBJ2-2; TRBD2 agrees at 7 bases. This CDR3 region has 14 residues. CDR1 and CDR2 (germline): SNHLY, FYNNEI. V was pared by 7 bases and J by 5 bases, with 7 bases of the junction left unmatched. CDR3 residues: CASMGGMWTGELFF. The CDR3 nucleotides read TGTGCCAGCATGGGAGGGATGTGGACCGGGGAGCTGTTTTTT. Combining the CDR3 with reference TRBV2 and TRBJ2-2 gives the whole variable domain EPEVTQTPSHQVTQMGQEVILRCVPISNHLYFYWYRQILGQKVEFLVSFYNNEISEKSEIFDDQFSVERPDGSNFTLKIRSTKLEDSAMYFCASMGGMWTGELFFGEGSRLTVL.

This clonotype was seen many times. The chain employs TRBV12-3 or TRBV12-4 and TRBJ2-7; 11 nucleotides agree with TRBD1. Trimming at V came to 5 bases and at J to 3 bases, leaving 3 bases not matched to a gene. The CDR3 loop spans 14 amino acids. CDR3 DNA: TGTGCCAGCAGTACCGGGACAGGGGGCTACGAGCAGTACTTC. Translating it yields CASSTGTGGYEQYF.

The chain has TRBV7-2 and TRBJ2-1; no firm D call. Germline V lookup: CDR1 SGHTA, CDR2 FQGNSA. CDR3 length: 13 residues. Trimming removed 2 bases from V and 4 bases from J, with 6 bases in between. CDR3 in amino acids: CASSLSHYNEQFF. The CDR3 coding sequence is TGTGCCAGCAGCTTATCACATTACAATGAGCAGTTCTTC.

The genes are TRBV7-9 and TRBJ2-1; TRBD1 or TRBD2 may be the D gene (5 bases each). V was shortened by 3 bases and J by 0 bases, with 12 bases between the two germline ends. Germline CDR1 reads SEHNR; CDR2 reads FQNEAQ (reference sequence). The CDR3 consists of 16 residues. CDR3 sequence reads: CASSFQSGSSYNEQFF. The CDR3 coding sequence is TGTGCCAGCAGCTTTCAGTCAGGGAGCTCCTACAATGAGCAGTTCTTC. The complete variable domain, with remaining parts taken from reference TRBV7-9 and TRBJ2-1, reads DTGVSQNPRHKITKRGQNVTFRCDPISEHNRLYWYRQTLGQGPEFLTYFQNEAQLEKSRLLSDRFSAERPKGSFSTLEIQRTEQGDSAMYLCASSFQSGSSYNEQFFGPGTRLTVL.

This rearrangement joins TRBV18 to TRBJ2-1, with D possibly matching TRBD2 (5 bases). The CDR3 totals 14 residues. V lost 7 bases and J 7 bases, leaving 17 bases between the germline ends. Germline CDR1 and CDR2: KGHSH and LQKENI. The CDR3 protein is CASYGLPSGNEQFF. CDR3 DNA sequence: TGTGCCAGCTACGGACTGCCCTCTGGGAATGAGCAGTTCTTC.

This clonotype was seen a few times. The CDR3 protein is CASSSTVLRRNTEAFF. As DNA, the CDR3 is TGTGCCAGCAGCTCTACAGTTCTCCGCAGGAACACTGAAGCTTTCTTT. The rearrangement uses TRBV7-9 and TRBJ1-1, with D uncertain. Germline CDR1 and CDR2: SEHNR and FQNEAQ (reference sequence). With 4 bases removed from V and 1 base from J, the gap between germline ends came to 16 bases. This CDR3 is 16 amino acids long.

The V call is TRBV6-4, the J call TRBJ1-4, with D perhaps matching TRBD1 (5 bases). This CDR3 has 15 amino acids. The germline V gene encodes CDR1 MRHNA and CDR2 SNTAGT. Between the trimmed V and J ends, which lost 5 bases and 3 bases, there was a span of 13 bases. The CDR3 bases are TGTGCCAGCAGTCCTAACGCAGGGTCTAATGAAAAACTGTTTTTT. It specifies CASSPNAGSNEKLFF.

This clonotype was counted only a few times. CDR3 in amino acids: CAWSPGQSTDTQYF. The CDR3 DNA is TGTGCCTGGAGTCCGGGACAGAGCACAGATACGCAGTATTTT. The J gene is TRBJ2-3, the V gene TRBV30; 7 positions match TRBD1. Germline CDR1 reads GTSNPN; CDR2 reads SVGIG (reference sequence). CDR3 length: 14 amino acids. The ends lost 2 bases at V and 0 bases at J; junction bases unmatched: 2.

This chain connects TRBV12-3 or TRBV12-4 to TRBJ1-4, with TRBD1 as a possible D gene (5 bases). This CDR3 spans 14 amino acids. Trimming cost V 5 bases and J 11 bases, with 18 bases left between them. For the CDR3, the DNA is TGTGCCAGCAGTCCGACTACCAGGGCTATGAAACTGTTTTTT. Protein: CASSPTTRAMKLFF.

This clonotype was seen a handful of times. The V and J genes are TRBV2 and TRBJ2-5; the match to TRBD2 covers 10 bases. With V trimmed by 6 bases and J by 1 base, 2 bases remained unmatched. CDR1 is SNHLY and CDR2 is FYNNEI in the germline V gene. The CDR3 sequence is 14 residues long. CDR3 loop: CASSSGRAQETQYF. DNA of the CDR3: TGTGCCAGCAGCAGCGGGAGGGCCCAAGAGACCCAGTACTTC.

This chain joins TRBV9 and TRBJ2-7; 7 bases map to TRBD1. The CDR3 consists of 15 residues. Germline CDR1 is SGDLS and CDR2 is YYNGEE. V gave up 3 bases and J gave up 2 bases; unmatched junction bases: 8. The CDR3 region is CASSGTGTVTYEQYF. CDR3 nucleotide sequence: TGTGCCAGCAGCGGAACAGGGACAGTGACCTACGAGCAGTACTTC. The whole variable domain, remainder taken from reference TRBV9 and TRBJ2-7, is DSGVTQTPKHLITATGQRVTLRCSPRSGDLSVYWYQQSLDQGLQFLIQYYNGEERAKGNILERFSAQQFPDLHSELNLSSLELGDSALYFCASSGTGTVTYEQYFGPGTRLTVT.

This clonotype was seen more than once but under ten times. The J gene is TRBJ2-3, the V gene TRBV5-1, with 11 nucleotides matching TRBD2. There are 16 residues in the CDR3. V was clipped by 5 bases and J by 2 bases; unmatched bases: 7. Germline V lookup: CDR1 SGHRS, CDR2 YFSETQ. CDR3 nucleotides: TGCGCCAGCAGAGATCTAGCGGGGGGTTTCACAGATACGCAGTATTTT. Its translation: CASRDLAGGFTDTQYF.

The rearrangement joins TRBV6-2 or TRBV6-3 to TRBJ2-2; the D gene is possibly TRBD2 (6 bases). In germline, CDR1 is MNHEY, CDR2 SVGEGT. The CDR3 loop spans 15 amino acids. Trimming cost V 3 bases and J 1 base, with 9 bases left between them. CDR3 nucleotides: TGTGCCAGCAGTTATAACGGGGGGAACACCGGGGAGCTGTTTTTT. Translating it yields CASSYNGGNTGELFF.

This clonotype has only a few counts. The chain is built from TRBV12-3 or TRBV12-4 and TRBJ2-7; 11 nucleotides agree with TRBD1. Losses at the gene ends were 6 bases for V and 5 bases for J; bases not matched to a gene: 9. CDR3 length: 15 amino acids. The DNA of the CDR3 is TGTGCCAGCAGCAGGACAGGGGGCTCGCGCAACGAGCAGTACTTC. Amino acid sequence: CASSRTGGSRNEQYF.

The chain employs TRBV5-1 and TRBJ2-7, with 7 positions matching TRBD1. Germline CDR1 is SGHRS and CDR2 is YFSETQ. The CDR3 loop spans 17 amino acids. V was clipped by 9 bases and J by 6 bases; unmatched bases: 24. For the CDR3, the DNA is TGCGCCACCGACCTAATTGACAGGGATGGGCATTTTGTCGAGCAGTACTTC. This gives the protein CATDLIDRDGHFVEQYF.